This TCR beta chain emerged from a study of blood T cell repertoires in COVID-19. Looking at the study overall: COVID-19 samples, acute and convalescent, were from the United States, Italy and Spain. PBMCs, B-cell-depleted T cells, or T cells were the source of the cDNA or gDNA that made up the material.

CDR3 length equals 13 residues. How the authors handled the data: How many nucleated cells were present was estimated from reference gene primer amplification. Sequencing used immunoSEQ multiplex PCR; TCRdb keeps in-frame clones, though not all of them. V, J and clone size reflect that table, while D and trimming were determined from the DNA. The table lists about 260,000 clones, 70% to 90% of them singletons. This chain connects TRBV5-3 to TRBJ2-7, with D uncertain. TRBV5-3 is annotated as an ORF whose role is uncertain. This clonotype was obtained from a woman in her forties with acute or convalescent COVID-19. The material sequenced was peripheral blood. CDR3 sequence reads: CARSSLYPLYGNV. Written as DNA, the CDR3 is TGTGCCAGAAGCTCCCTATACCCTCTCTACGGTAACGTC.